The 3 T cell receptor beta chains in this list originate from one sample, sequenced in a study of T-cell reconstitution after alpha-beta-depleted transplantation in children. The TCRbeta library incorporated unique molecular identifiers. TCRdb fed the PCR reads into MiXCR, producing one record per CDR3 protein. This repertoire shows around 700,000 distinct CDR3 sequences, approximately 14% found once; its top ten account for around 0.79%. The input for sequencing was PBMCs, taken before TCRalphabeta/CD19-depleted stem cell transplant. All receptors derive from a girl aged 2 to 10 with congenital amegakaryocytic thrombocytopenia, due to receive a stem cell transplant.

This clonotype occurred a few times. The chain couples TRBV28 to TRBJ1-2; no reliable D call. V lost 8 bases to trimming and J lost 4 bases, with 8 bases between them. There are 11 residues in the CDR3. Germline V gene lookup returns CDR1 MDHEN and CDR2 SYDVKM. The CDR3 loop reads CASGQFYGYTF. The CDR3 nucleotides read TGTGCCAGCGGCCAGTTCTATGGCTACACCTTC.

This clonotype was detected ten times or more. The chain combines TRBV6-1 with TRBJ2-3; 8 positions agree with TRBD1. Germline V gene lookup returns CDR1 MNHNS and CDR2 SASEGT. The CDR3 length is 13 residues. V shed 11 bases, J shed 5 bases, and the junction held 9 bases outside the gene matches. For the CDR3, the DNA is TGTGCCGCCAACAGGGGGAGTGGAGATACGCAGTATTTT. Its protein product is CAANRGSGDTQYF.

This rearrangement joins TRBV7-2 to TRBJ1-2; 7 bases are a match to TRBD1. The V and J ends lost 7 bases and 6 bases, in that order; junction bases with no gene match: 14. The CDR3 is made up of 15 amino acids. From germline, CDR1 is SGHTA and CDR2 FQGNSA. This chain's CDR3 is CASIRQPQGIDGYTF. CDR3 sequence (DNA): TGTGCCAGCATCCGACAACCACAGGGGATAGATGGCTACACCTTC.